This section outlines one T cell receptor (beta chain) sequence together with its context. What it binds is not known. This sample stems from a study of Graves' ophthalmopathy and Graves' hyperthyroidism. Overall study: Stable hyperthyroidism was defined by absence of ophthalmopathy within 18 months of follow-up.

Researchers took RNA transcripts and amplified TCR beta CDR3 regions from them. HTBI primers were employed in first-round RT-PCR, then a second-round multiplex PCR followed. TCRdb independently ran MiXCR on the multiplex PCR reads; one entry per CDR3 protein. The repertoire has over a million distinct CDR3 sequences, 35% to 40% of them found once; the top ten carry 11%. Findings and caveats of the study: The majority of expanded thyroid clonotypes above 0.001 frequency also occurred in blood.

There are 16 residues in the CDR3. The V end was cut by 3 bases, the J end by 2 bases, with 17 bases between. Orbital computed tomography, together with clinical symptoms, serum thyroxine, TRAb and thyroid ultrasound, was used for diagnosis. Sequencing was done on a sample of peripheral blood or thyroid tissue (not recorded which). The origin of this receptor is an adult man with Graves' hyperthyroidism. The chain links TRBV12-3 or TRBV12-4 to TRBJ2-7; weak D call: TRBD1 (5 bases). The CDR3 DNA follows: TGTGCCAGCAGTTTGTCTGGGGCAGGTGGACCCTACGAGCAGTACTTC. It yields the protein CASSLSGAGGPYEQYF.